These 19 T cell receptor beta chains originate from one sample sequenced in a study of blood T cell repertoires in COVID-19. Assay used: immunoSEQ multiplex PCR; TCRdb lists only in-frame clones, some missing. The profile shows about 180,000 clones, over 75% of them singletons. Material for sequencing was peripheral blood. These receptors all come from a man aged 35-49 years with active or convalescent COVID-19.

The rearrangement uses TRBV5-5 and TRBJ1-3; 7 bases match TRBD1. V lost 3 bases and J lost 4; bases outside the gene matches: 1. The CDR3 is 13 residues long. Germline V gene sequence: CDR1 SGHKS, CDR2 YYEKEE (reference sequence). CDR3 in DNA: TGTGCCAGCAGCTGGACAGGCGGAAACACCATATATTTT. It specifies CASSWTGGNTIYF.

This CDR3 reads CASSLGGGGSGEKLFF. CDR3 DNA: TGTGCCAGCAGCTTAGGCGGTGGGGGCTCGGGTGAAAAACTGTTTTTT. This sequence joins TRBV11-2 and TRBJ1-4; a possible D gene is TRBD1 (6 bases). The CDR3 extends over 16 amino acids. V shed 1 base and J shed 7 bases, with 16 bases lying between them. Germline CDR1 SGHAT, CDR2 FQNNGV.

The rearrangement uses TRBV29-1 and TRBJ1-1; a weak D match, TRBD1 (6 bases). Germline lookup yields CDR1 SQVTM and CDR2 ANQGSEA. The CDR3 sequence is 14 residues long. V gave up 5 bases and J gave up 4 bases, with 17 bases separating them. The DNA of the CDR3 is TGCAGCGTTAATCAGATTACAGGGTTCACTGAAGCTTTCTTT. This gives the protein CSVNQITGFTEAFF.

The rearrangement uses TRBV11-2 and TRBJ1-1; maybe TRBD1 (5 bases). This CDR3 has 12 residues. The ends were cut back, 5 bases at V and 9 bases at J, with 13 bases in the middle. Germline V gene lookup returns CDR1 SGHAT and CDR2 FQNNGV. The CDR3 reads CASSADRQKAFF. The CDR3, as DNA: TGTGCCAGCAGCGCCGATCGACAGAAAGCTTTCTTT.

As concerns this clone: At the DNA level, this CDR3 is encoded by other sequences in the same sample as well. The J gene is TRBJ1-5, the V gene TRBV28, with TRBD1 as a possible D gene (5 bases). Germline CDR1 MDHEN, CDR2 SYDVKM. The ends were cut back, 2 bases at V and 2 bases at J, with 7 bases in the middle. The CDR3 sequence is 14 residues long. DNA of the CDR3: TGTGCCAGCAGTTTAGGAGGGGGCAATCAGCCCCAGCATTTT. It yields the protein CASSLGGGNQPQHF.

This chain joins TRBV28 and TRBJ1-2; the match to TRBD1 covers 7 bases. V lost 5 bases to trimming and J lost 2 bases; unmatched junction nucleotides: 14. The length of the CDR3 is 17 residues. Germline lookup yields CDR1 MDHEN and CDR2 SYDVKM. CDR3 amino acids: CASSERRDRLQNYGYTF. The CDR3, as DNA: TGTGCCAGCAGTGAACGCCGGGACAGACTTCAGAACTATGGCTACACCTTC.

This chain links TRBV7-2 with TRBJ1-4, with D perhaps matching TRBD1 (5 bases). CDR1 and CDR2 from the germline V gene are SGHTA and FQGNSA. This CDR3 is built from 16 residues. Between the trimmed V and J ends, which lost 5 bases and 7 bases, there was a span of 20 bases. Here the CDR3 reads CASSRTRPGLGEKLFF. The CDR3 bases are TGTGCCAGCAGCCGTACCCGCCCAGGGCTAGGTGAAAAACTGTTTTTT.

The chain joins TRBV5-1 to TRBJ2-3; TRBD2 aligns across 9 bases. This CDR3 is built from 16 residues. V was pared by 2 bases and J by 3 bases, with 7 bases of the junction left unmatched. Germline CDR1 SGHRS, CDR2 YFSETQ. The CDR3 spells CASSLYPSGATDTQYF. The CDR3 DNA follows: TGCGCCAGCAGCTTATACCCTAGCGGGGCGACAGATACGCAGTATTTT.

This clone was counted a single time. The chain uses TRBV4-1 and TRBJ2-7, with D possibly being TRBD1 (5 bases). This CDR3 region has 15 residues. Trimming took 6 bases from V and 2 from J, leaving 17 bases between them. CDR1 is MGHRA and CDR2 is YSYEKL in the germline V gene. The chain's CDR3 is CASSVGAGQPYEQYF. The CDR3 DNA is TGCGCCAGCAGTGTAGGGGCTGGTCAGCCCTACGAGCAGTACTTC.

The chain joins TRBV10-3 to TRBJ2-1, with 7 bases aligning to TRBD1. CDR1 is ENHRY and CDR2 is SYGVKD in the germline V gene. After removal of 4 bases from V and 3 bases from J, the junction contained 6 bases not matched to a gene. This CDR3 region has 15 residues. The chain's CDR3 is CAISASGQLYNEQFF. Here the CDR3 DNA reads TGTGCCATCAGTGCCTCGGGACAGCTCTACAATGAGCAGTTCTTC.

The J gene is TRBJ1-6, the V gene TRBV7-9; 7 bases agree with TRBD1. Germline lookup yields CDR1 SEHNR and CDR2 FQNEAQ (reference sequence). The CDR3 length is 17 residues. CDR3: CAVTGPLTRPYNSPLHF. CDR3 nucleotide sequence: TGTGCAGTGACAGGGCCCCTCACTAGGCCCTATAATTCACCCCTCCACTTT.

This chain uses TRBV25-1 with TRBJ1-5; D perhaps matches TRBD1 (5 bases). Trimming removed 2 bases at V and 3 bases at J, with 8 bases between. From germline, CDR1 is MGHDK and CDR2 SYGVNS. This CDR3 has 14 amino acids. In nucleotides, the CDR3 is TGTGCCAGCAGTGAAGCAGGGCTCAATCAGCCCCAGCATTTT. It translates to CASSEAGLNQPQHF.

The chain links TRBV2 to TRBJ2-1; TRBD2 aligns across 7 bases. The V and J ends lost 6 bases and 11 bases, in that order; junction bases with no gene match: 10. This CDR3 spans 13 amino acids. Germline CDR1 SNHLY, CDR2 FYNNEI. The DNA for the CDR3 is TGTGCCAGCAGCTACTACGCAGCGGGGAAGCAGTTCTTC. This encodes CASSYYAAGKQFF.

This rearrangement joins TRBV28 to TRBJ2-7, with 7 bases that match TRBD2. There are 18 residues in the CDR3. Germline V gene lookup returns CDR1 MDHEN and CDR2 SYDVKM. Losses at the gene ends were 1 base for V and 2 bases for J; bases not matched to a gene: 14. CDR3 DNA sequence: TGTGCCAGCAGTTTATCCCCCTGGGGAGGGAACCCTCCCTACGAGCAGTACTTC. Its protein is CASSLSPWGGNPPYEQYF.

The chain couples TRBV7-3 to TRBJ2-3, with TRBD2 as a possible D gene (5 bases). The CDR3 runs 12 residues. The V gene lost 5 bases and the J gene lost 5 bases, with 8 bases spanning the gap. Germline-derived CDR1 and CDR2 are SGHTA and FQGTGA. In nucleotides, the CDR3 is TGTGCCAGCAGCAACGAGGGAGATACGCAGTATTTT. Translating it yields CASSNEGDTQYF.

The rearrangement links TRBV6-6 to TRBJ1-3, with a possible D match to TRBD1 (6 bases). Trimming pared 8 bases from V and 4 bases from J, leaving 15 bases between. The CDR3 is 14 residues long. Germline-derived CDR1 and CDR2 are MNHNY and SVGAGI (reference sequence). CDR3 nucleotide sequence: TGTGCCAGCTTACAGGGAATAGGGGGAAACACCATATATTTT. Its protein is CASLQGIGGNTIYF.

This rearrangement joins TRBV11-2 to TRBJ1-1; TRBD1 aligns across 7 bases. Losses at the gene ends were 1 base for V and 6 bases for J; bases not matched to a gene: 8. The CDR3 spans 15 residues. CDR1 SGHAT and CDR2 FQNNGV come from the germline V gene. The CDR3 coding sequence is TGTGCCAGCAGCTTAGGGCAGGGGGTGAGTCCTGAAGCTTTCTTT. Protein sequence: CASSLGQGVSPEAFF.

CDR3 bases: TGTGCCACCAGCAGAGATAGAGCCTCCTACGAGCAGTACTTC. The encoded protein is CATSRDRASYEQYF. The V and J genes are TRBV15 and TRBJ2-7; D is ambiguous. V lost 0 bases and J 0 bases, leaving 6 bases between the germline ends. The CDR3 has 14 residues. Per the germline V gene, CDR1 is LNHNV and CDR2 is YYDKDF (reference sequence). The full variable domain, in which reference TRBV15 and TRBJ2-7 provide the parts outside the CDR3, is DAMVIQNPRYQVTQFGKPVTLSCSQTLNHNVMYWYQQKSSQAPKLLFHYYDKDFNNEADTPDNFQSRRPNTSFCFLDIRSPGLGDTAMYLCATSRDRASYEQYFGPGTRLTVT.

The J gene is TRBJ2-2, the V gene TRBV7-8; tentatively, D is TRBD1 (6 bases). The CDR3 is made up of 17 amino acids. Germline-derived CDR1 and CDR2 are SGHVS and FQNEAQ. Trimming pared 5 bases from V and 8 bases from J, leaving 24 bases between. This CDR3 reads CASSQGRQPIAGGELFF. DNA for the CDR3: TGTGCCAGCAGCCAGGGGCGACAGCCTATTGCAGGAGGGGAGCTGTTTTTT.